The 29 T cell receptor beta chains below were found in one sample sequenced in a study of blood T cell repertoires in COVID-19. Here immunoSEQ multiplex PCR was the method, and the copy in TCRdb shows in-frame clones only, minus some. The sample records about 39,000 clones, more than 75% being singletons. Specimen: peripheral blood. These TCRs come from a man aged 80 or over with acute or convalescent COVID-19.

In this sample, this clone turned up a few times. The chain employs TRBV4-1 and TRBJ2-7; weak D call: TRBD1 (5 bases). Germline V lookup: CDR1 MGHRA, CDR2 YSYEKL. This CDR3 contains 16 residues. Between the trimmed V and J ends, which lost 2 bases and 0 bases, there was a span of 14 bases. CDR3 nucleotides: TGCGCCAGCAGCCAACGCGACAGTCCCATCTCCTACGAGCAGTACTTC. The encoded protein is CASSQRDSPISYEQYF.

The genes are TRBV5-1 and TRBJ2-1; 8 bases match TRBD2. Germline CDR1 SGHRS, CDR2 YFSETQ. With V trimmed by 1 base and J by 4 bases, 1 base remained unmatched. The CDR3 runs 14 residues. The chain's CDR3 is CASSLTGGYNEQFF. DNA of the CDR3: TGCGCCAGCAGCTTGACGGGAGGGTACAATGAGCAGTTCTTC.

This clone was picked up one time. The chain carries TRBV5-4 and TRBJ1-1; 10 bases line up with TRBD1. This CDR3 spans 15 amino acids. Germline-derived CDR1 and CDR2 are SGHNT and YYREEE (reference sequence). The V gene end was trimmed by 3 bases and the J gene end by 0 bases; junction bases not matched to a gene: 2. CDR3 sequence (DNA): TGTGCCAGCAGCTCCGGGACAGGGGTGAACACTGAAGCTTTCTTT. Translated, it gives CASSSGTGVNTEAFF.

The CDR3 here is CASSRSTGGETQYF. For the CDR3, the DNA is TGTGCCAGCTCAAGATCGACAGGCGGAGAGACCCAGTACTTC. This chain uses TRBV18 with TRBJ2-5; tentatively, D is TRBD1 (6 bases). CDR1 is KGHSH, CDR2 LQKENI, per germline. CDR3 size: 14 residues. Trimming shortened V by 5 bases and J by 4 bases, and 14 bases separated the two germline ends.

The chain recombines TRBV11-1 with TRBJ2-1, with 8 bases matching TRBD2. The V and J ends lost 5 bases and 9 bases, in that order; junction bases with no gene match: 6. Germline CDR1 reads SGHAT; CDR2 reads FQDESV (reference sequence). The CDR3 loop spans 13 amino acids. The CDR3 DNA reads TGTGCCAGCAGCACATTAGCGGGAATTGAGCAGTTCTTC. Translating gives CASSTLAGIEQFF.

The chain is built from TRBV28 and TRBJ1-1; the D is unclear. The germline CDR1 and CDR2 sequences are MDHEN and SYDVKM. The CDR3 has 14 residues. V lost 7 bases and J 0 bases, leaving 12 bases between the germline ends. Here the CDR3 DNA reads TGTGCCAGCATCACGGGAAGCTTGAACACTGAAGCTTTCTTT. This sequence encodes CASITGSLNTEAFF.

The chain has TRBV2 and TRBJ2-1; 8 bases fit TRBD1. This CDR3 has 14 residues. In germline, CDR1 is SNHLY, CDR2 FYNNEI. With V trimmed by 7 bases and J by 4 bases, 6 bases remained unmatched. The CDR3 nucleotides read TGTGCCAGCACCGGACAGGGAGCTTACAATGAGCAGTTCTTC. This translates into CASTGQGAYNEQFF. Looking up the rest from reference TRBV2 and TRBJ2-1 gives the full variable domain: EPEVTQTPSHQVTQMGQEVILRCVPISNHLYFYWYRQILGQKVEFLVSFYNNEISEKSEIFDDQFSVERPDGSNFTLKIRSTKLEDSAMYFCASTGQGAYNEQFFGPGTRLTVL.

On this clone: Within the sample, other DNA sequences also encode this same CDR3. This chain links TRBV6-5 with TRBJ1-5; 8 bases map to TRBD1. From germline, CDR1 is MNHEY and CDR2 SVGAGI. The V and J ends lost 6 bases and 0 bases, in that order; junction bases with no gene match: 1. CDR3 length: 14 amino acids. The CDR3 nucleotides read TGTGCCAGCAGAGGACAGGGTAGCAATCAGCCCCAGCATTTT. Translated, it gives CASRGQGSNQPQHF.

The chain is built from TRBV4-1 and TRBJ1-1; D unresolved. This CDR3 has 13 amino acids. The V gene's germline CDR1 is MGHRA and CDR2 YSYEKL. V was cut by 7 bases and J by 0 bases, with 9 bases left in between. The chain's CDR3 is CASKSGVNTEAFF. CDR3 nucleotide sequence: TGCGCCAGCAAGTCCGGGGTGAACACTGAAGCTTTCTTT.

The chain uses TRBV4-2 and TRBJ1-1; perhaps TRBD1 as D (5 bases). Germline V lookup: CDR1 LGHNA, CDR2 YNFKEQ. V was cut by 4 bases and J by 0 bases, with 12 bases left in between. This CDR3 has 15 residues. The CDR3 region has the DNA TGTGCCAGCAGCCGAGACAGTTATCTGAACACTGAAGCTTTCTTT. Translation: CASSRDSYLNTEAFF.

This chain links TRBV5-1 with TRBJ1-1; D may be TRBD1 (6 bases). Germline V gives CDR1 SGHRS, CDR2 YFSETQ. Trimming pared 0 bases from V and 0 bases from J, leaving 6 bases between. This CDR3 is 14 amino acids long. CDR3 loop: CASSLGTVNTEAFF. CDR3 coding DNA: TGCGCCAGCAGCTTGGGGACAGTGAACACTGAAGCTTTCTTT.

This clone occurred a few times. The chain links TRBV20-1 to TRBJ1-1; D gene uncertain. The germline V gene encodes CDR1 DFQATT and CDR2 SNEGSKA (reference sequence). This CDR3 region has 10 residues. Between the trimmed V and J ends, which lost 2 bases and 9 bases, there was a span of 7 bases. The CDR3 protein is CSARRGKAFF. The CDR3 coding sequence is TGCAGTGCTAGACGGGGAAAAGCTTTCTTT.

The CDR3, as DNA: TGTGCCAGCAGCTTGCTACAGGGGATCCCCGAGCAGTACTTC. As protein: CASSLLQGIPEQYF. V usage is TRBV5-8 and J usage is TRBJ2-7; 7 bases fit TRBD1. The CDR3 runs 14 residues. Germline V gene data show CDR1 as SGHTS and CDR2 as YDEGEE. V dropped 1 base and J dropped 6; count of bases not matched to a gene: 7.

The chain carries TRBV9 and TRBJ1-1; 7 bases align to TRBD1. From germline, CDR1 is SGDLS and CDR2 YYNGEE. After removal of 4 bases from V and 2 bases from J, the junction contained 5 bases not matched to a gene. This CDR3 region has 14 residues. The CDR3 sequence is CASSPRDRNTEAFF. CDR3 in DNA: TGTGCCAGCAGCCCCCGGGACAGAAACACTGAAGCTTTCTTT.

This clone has ten or more counts. This chain joins TRBV19 and TRBJ1-1; 8 nucleotides match TRBD1. CDR1 and CDR2 (germline): LNHDA, SQIVND (reference sequence). V dropped 5 bases and J dropped 6; count of bases not matched to a gene: 5. The CDR3 is 13 amino acids. The CDR3 DNA reads as TGTGCCAGTAGTCCCGACAGGGGCGCTGAAGCTTTCTTT. Its protein product is CASSPDRGAEAFF.

The J gene is TRBJ2-1, the V gene TRBV5-4; 8 nucleotides match TRBD2. From germline, CDR1 is SGHNT and CDR2 YYREEE (reference sequence). The ends lost 4 bases at V and 4 bases at J; junction bases unmatched: 13. This CDR3 has 17 amino acids. CDR3 in DNA: TGTGCCAGCAGCCCCGGATCTACGGGGGGGCAGTACAATGAGCAGTTCTTC. Protein product: CASSPGSTGGQYNEQFF.

This chain connects TRBV24-1 to TRBJ2-1; D is perhaps TRBD1 (6 bases). Trimming left V 5 bases short and J 8 bases short, with 15 bases between. There are 14 residues in the CDR3. Germline loops: CDR1 KGHDR, CDR2 SFDVKD. Here the CDR3 reads CATSGPHRVDEQFF. The CDR3, as DNA: TGTGCCACCAGTGGCCCCCACAGGGTAGATGAGCAGTTCTTC.

In DNA form, the CDR3 reads TGCGCCAGCAGCTTGGTAACAGTTGGAGATACGCAGTATTTT. It encodes CASSLVTVGDTQYF. The genes are TRBV5-1 and TRBJ2-3; the D is unclear. From germline, CDR1 is SGHRS and CDR2 YFSETQ. The CDR3 totals 14 residues. Deletions cut 0 bases from V and 5 bases from J, with 10 bases between.

The rearrangement uses TRBV19 and TRBJ1-5, with D possibly TRBD1 on 5 matching bases. The CDR3 is 13 amino acids. Germline V gene lookup returns CDR1 LNHDA and CDR2 SQIVND (reference sequence). The ends were cut back, 6 bases at V and 5 bases at J, with 11 bases in the middle. CDR3: CASRAGLDQPQHF. The CDR3 DNA sequence: TGTGCCAGTAGGGCAGGGTTGGATCAGCCCCAGCATTTT. The variable domain in full, with the rest retrieved from reference TRBV19 and TRBJ1-5, is DGGITQSPKYLFRKEGQNVTLSCEQNLNHDAMYWYRQDPGQGLRLIYYSQIVNDFQKGDIAEGYSVSREKKESFPLTVTSAQKNPTAFYLCASRAGLDQPQHFGDGTRLSIL.

This clone was seen just once. This chain connects TRBV28 to TRBJ1-4; no reliable D call. Germline V CDR1 and CDR2: MDHEN, SYDVKM. The ends were cut back, 8 bases at V and 9 bases at J, with 19 bases in the middle. The CDR3 sequence is 14 residues long. The CDR3 DNA follows: TGTGCCAGCCAGCCCCAAGGACTAATGAAAAAACTGTTTTTT. This sequence encodes CASQPQGLMKKLFF.

The gene calls are TRBV28 and TRBJ1-3; the match to TRBD1 covers 8 bases. Germline V gene data show CDR1 as MDHEN and CDR2 as SYDVKM. V shed 7 bases and J 0 bases; nucleotides not matched to a gene: 5. The CDR3 is 15 residues long. CDR3: CASIKTGGSGNTIYF. Here the CDR3 DNA reads TGTGCCAGCATTAAAACAGGGGGCTCTGGAAACACCATATATTTT.

V gene TRBV11-2 combines with J gene TRBJ2-3; no clear D. CDR3 length: 12 amino acids. Looked up from germline, CDR1 is SGHAT and CDR2 is FQNNGV. The ends were cut back, 5 bases at V and 5 bases at J, with 8 bases in the middle. CDR3 residues: CASSPSVDTQYF. The CDR3 coding sequence is TGTGCCAGCAGCCCCTCCGTAGATACGCAGTATTTT.

The V gene is TRBV7-3, the J gene TRBJ2-3; TRBD2 matches at 7 bases. The V gene's germline CDR1 is SGHTA and CDR2 FQGTGA. The CDR3 spans 12 residues. V was pared by 5 bases and J by 6 bases, with 2 bases of the junction left unmatched. Here the CDR3 DNA reads TGTGCCAGCAGCCCCGGGGGGGATACGCAGTATTTT. Protein: CASSPGGDTQYF.

This clone showed up just a few times. The chain carries TRBV18 and TRBJ2-1; D might be TRBD2 (6 bases). The CDR3 runs to 14 residues. The V gene lost 5 bases and the J gene lost 7 bases, with 15 bases spanning the gap. The germline gives CDR1 KGHSH, CDR2 LQKENI. The CDR3 here is CASSSGLVTNEQFF. In DNA form, the CDR3 reads TGTGCCAGCTCATCGGGACTTGTTACGAATGAGCAGTTCTTC.

CDR3 loop: CASSPPEGTPEAFF. Here the CDR3 DNA reads TGTGCCAGCTCACCACCGGAGGGTACCCCTGAAGCTTTCTTT. J is TRBJ1-1 and V is TRBV18; D ambiguous. The CDR3 covers 14 residues. The germline CDR1 and CDR2 sequences are KGHSH and LQKENI. V was pared by 0 bases and J by 6 bases, with 11 bases between.

The gene calls are TRBV5-1 and TRBJ2-1; a possible D gene is TRBD1 (5 bases). The V end was cut by 0 bases, the J end by 6 bases, with 13 bases between. This CDR3 is 15 amino acids long. Germline V gene data show CDR1 as SGHRS and CDR2 as YFSETQ. In DNA, the CDR3 is TGCGCCAGCAGCTTGGCAGGGCCCCTTTCCAATGAGCAGTTCTTC. It yields the protein CASSLAGPLSNEQFF.

The chain combines TRBV6-6 with TRBJ1-1; maybe TRBD1 (6 bases). CDR1 is MNHNY and CDR2 is SVGAGI in the germline V gene (reference sequence). This CDR3 region has 14 residues. V was shortened by 0 bases and J by 11 bases, with 16 bases between the two germline ends. CDR3 in DNA: TGTGCCAGCAGTTACTCGTTACAGGGTTCAAGGGCTTTCTTT. Translating it yields CASSYSLQGSRAFF.

The CDR3 DNA reads as TGTGCCAGCAGTGAAATGGGCAGCGGGAATAGGGTAGATACGCAGTATTTT. Amino acids: CASSEMGSGNRVDTQYF. The rearrangement uses TRBV6-1 and TRBJ2-3; 7 bases are shared with TRBD2. CDR1 and CDR2 from the germline V gene are MNHNS and SASEGT. Unmatched junction bases numbered 13, after V lost 2 bases and J lost 5 bases. The CDR3 covers 17 residues.

The V gene is TRBV19, the J gene TRBJ1-1, with no clear D. V lost 3 bases, J lost 1 base, and 6 bases lay in between. The CDR3 contains 13 residues. Per the germline V gene, CDR1 is LNHDA and CDR2 is SQIVND (reference sequence). The CDR3 sequence is CASSITENTEAFF. DNA for the CDR3: TGTGCCAGTAGTATTACAGAGAACACTGAAGCTTTCTTT.